One sample yielded the 30 T cell receptor beta chains listed below, sequenced in a study of blood T cell repertoires in COVID-19. Libraries were prepared by immunoSEQ multiplex PCR; TCRdb keeps only in-frame clonotypes and omits some of them. Among roughly 55,000 clones, around 83% were seen once, and the ten largest hold about 11%. Material: peripheral blood. The receptors here all came from a man aged 65 to 79 with active COVID-19.

The chain recombines TRBV6-4 with TRBJ2-7; TRBD1 matches 9 bases. Trimming took 0 bases from V and 4 from J; bases not matched to a gene: 7. This CDR3 has 16 residues. The germline gives CDR1 MRHNA, CDR2 SNTAGT. The CDR3 protein is CASSDSTGGFRYEQYF. CDR3 DNA: TGTGCCAGCAGTGACTCGACAGGGGGGTTTAGGTACGAGCAGTACTTC.

This chain uses TRBV6-5 with TRBJ1-2, with D unclear. This CDR3 is built from 15 residues. V was shortened by 0 bases and J by 1 base, with 9 bases between the two germline ends. Germline V lookup: CDR1 MNHEY, CDR2 SVGAGI. CDR3 DNA sequence: TGTGCCAGCAGTTACTCGCCGGGGAGTAACTATGGCTACACCTTC. This codes for CASSYSPGSNYGYTF.

The V and J genes are TRBV20-1 and TRBJ1-6; the match to TRBD1 covers 9 bases. V trimming: 3 bases; J trimming: 10 bases; junction bases outside the gene matches: 10. Germline V gene data show CDR1 as DFQATT and CDR2 as SNEGSKA (reference sequence). This CDR3 is built from 15 residues. Here the CDR3 reads CSASRPGQGLSPLHF. CDR3 bases: TGCAGTGCTAGTCGGCCGGGACAGGGCCTCTCACCCCTCCACTTT.

This clone was seen ten or more times. J is TRBJ1-5 and V is TRBV19; tentatively, D is TRBD1 (6 bases). Deletions cut 7 bases from V and 5 bases from J, with 15 bases between. The length of the CDR3 is 14 residues. The germline CDR1 and CDR2 sequences are LNHDA and SQIVND (reference sequence). The CDR3 DNA follows: TGTGCCAGTAACCCCCAGGGGCGCGATCAGCCCCAGCATTTT. It encodes CASNPQGRDQPQHF.

The chain carries TRBV5-1 and TRBJ2-1, with D hard to call. Germline V gives CDR1 SGHRS, CDR2 YFSETQ. This CDR3 region has 14 residues. V was cut by 6 bases and J by 10 bases, with 20 bases left in between. CDR3: CASTLFAGDGEQFF. CDR3 nucleotides: TGCGCCAGCACCCTATTCGCTGGAGATGGGGAGCAGTTCTTC.

The J gene is TRBJ2-5, the V gene TRBV6-1, with D possibly matching TRBD2 (6 bases). The germline gives CDR1 MNHNS, CDR2 SASEGT. This CDR3 region has 12 residues. V lost 2 bases and J lost 9, with 10 bases in between. The CDR3 sequence is CASSEQREAQYF. DNA for the CDR3: TGTGCCAGCAGTGAACAGAGGGAGGCCCAGTACTTC.

In nucleotides, the CDR3 is TGTGCCAGCAGCGTAGGTCTAGCGGCGACCCAGTACTTC. Translating it yields CASSVGLAATQYF. This chain connects TRBV9 to TRBJ2-5; 7 bases fit TRBD2. Per the germline V gene, CDR1 is SGDLS and CDR2 is YYNGEE. This CDR3 spans 13 amino acids. V trimming: 0 bases; J trimming: 7 bases; junction bases outside the gene matches: 3. Full variable domain (outside the CDR3, taken from reference TRBV9 and TRBJ2-5): DSGVTQTPKHLITATGQRVTLRCSPRSGDLSVYWYQQSLDQGLQFLIQYYNGEERAKGNILERFSAQQFPDLHSELNLSSLELGDSALYFCASSVGLAATQYFGPGTRLLVL.

The genes are TRBV6-5 and TRBJ2-7; 7 positions agree with TRBD1. The CDR3 runs to 14 residues. The V gene's germline CDR1 is MNHEY and CDR2 SVGAGI. V lost 5 bases, J lost 5 bases, and 9 bases stayed unmatched. CDR3 region: CASSQYRGTNEQYF. Here the CDR3 DNA reads TGTGCCAGCAGTCAATACAGGGGTACCAACGAGCAGTACTTC.

This clone appeared once. The chain has TRBV5-1 and TRBJ2-3; 13 positions agree with TRBD2. The CDR3 is made up of 16 amino acids. Trimming at V came to 3 bases and at J to 4 bases, leaving 5 bases not matched to a gene. Germline assignment: CDR1 SGHRS and CDR2 YFSETQ. In nucleotides, the CDR3 is TGCGCCAGCAGCTCGGGTGGGACTAGCGGGGCAGATACGCAGTATTTT. It codes for CASSSGGTSGADTQYF.

The chain has TRBV5-1 and TRBJ1-6; D is unresolved. V was pared by 4 bases and J by 9 bases, with 14 bases between. Germline V gene lookup returns CDR1 SGHRS and CDR2 YFSETQ. This CDR3 is 14 amino acids long. The DNA of the CDR3 is TGCGCCAGCAGCCGGTATCCCCGAGGTTCACCCCTCCACTTT. This sequence encodes CASSRYPRGSPLHF.

The chain links TRBV5-6 to TRBJ2-3; D possibly corresponds to TRBD2 (6 bases). This CDR3 region has 14 residues. V gave up 4 bases and J gave up 6 bases, with 15 bases separating them. CDR1 and CDR2 from the germline V gene are SGHDT and YYEEEE. CDR3 sequence: CASSGGTGGDTQYF. The CDR3 nucleotides read TGTGCCAGCAGCGGCGGGACTGGAGGGGATACGCAGTATTTT.

The chain combines TRBV5-1 with TRBJ2-1; 10 bases are a match to TRBD2. Germline-derived CDR1 and CDR2 are SGHRS and YFSETQ. Losses at the gene ends were 1 base for V and 0 bases for J; bases not matched to a gene: 10. The CDR3 is 19 amino acids. The CDR3 region is CASSLQPSGGPSSYNEQFF. The CDR3 region has the DNA TGCGCCAGCAGCTTGCAACCTAGCGGGGGTCCTAGCTCCTACAATGAGCAGTTCTTC.

The chain recombines TRBV3-1 (or the pseudogene TRBV3-2) with TRBJ1-2, with 8 bases lining up with TRBD1. The CDR3 is 15 amino acids. CDR1 is LGHDT, CDR2 YNNKEL, per germline (reference sequence). V shed 0 bases, J shed 7 bases, and the junction held 7 bases outside the gene matches. The DNA of the CDR3 is TGTGCCAGCAGCCAAGATGCCCAGGGGGCCAGTGGCTACACCTTC. The encoded protein is CASSQDAQGASGYTF.

This rearrangement joins TRBV2 to TRBJ1-5, with D tentatively TRBD1 (6 bases). Germline V gene sequence: CDR1 SNHLY, CDR2 FYNNEI. CDR3 size: 16 residues. V lost 6 bases, J lost 6 bases, and 21 bases lay in between. For the CDR3, the DNA is TGTGCCAGCAGCTTCGTGGGGGGGCGGATCACTCAGCCCCAGCATTTT. Translation gives CASSFVGGRITQPQHF.

The chain joins TRBV5-1 to TRBJ2-5, with D maybe TRBD1 (5 bases). This CDR3 has 15 amino acids. V dropped 1 base and J dropped 4 bases, with 14 bases sitting between them. The germline gives CDR1 SGHRS, CDR2 YFSETQ. The CDR3 protein is CASSLYLGQAETQYF. Written as DNA, the CDR3 is TGCGCCAGCAGCTTGTATCTGGGGCAGGCAGAGACCCAGTACTTC.

The chain links TRBV21-1 to TRBJ1-4; the table's D gene call, TRBD1, was not cross checked with the DNA. TRBV21-1 is designated a pseudogene. This CDR3 has 15 amino acids. The chain's CDR3 is CASSRDRGANEKLFF. CDR3 sequence (DNA): TGTGCCAGCAGCAGGGACAGGGGCGCTAATGAAAAACTGTTTTTT.

This clone has just one count. Other DNA variants within this sample encode the same CDR3. The chain carries TRBV5-1 and TRBJ1-1, with D unclear. Per the germline V gene, CDR1 is SGHRS and CDR2 is YFSETQ. There are 13 residues in the CDR3. The ends were cut back, 1 base at V and 3 bases at J, with 7 bases in the middle. CDR3 in amino acids: CASSLTGDTEAFF. The CDR3 coding sequence is TGCGCCAGCAGCTTGACCGGAGACACTGAAGCTTTCTTT.

The J gene is TRBJ2-3, the V gene TRBV9, with a tentative D call TRBD1 (5 bases). Trimming shortened V by 7 bases and J by 2 bases, and 11 bases separated the two germline ends. The CDR3 totals 13 residues. Germline CDR1 is SGDLS and CDR2 is YYNGEE. CDR3 DNA sequence: TGTGCCAGCGGGGCGCACCCCACAGATACGCAGTATTTT. Its protein is CASGAHPTDTQYF. The complete variable domain, with remaining parts taken from reference TRBV9 and TRBJ2-3, reads DSGVTQTPKHLITATGQRVTLRCSPRSGDLSVYWYQQSLDQGLQFLIQYYNGEERAKGNILERFSAQQFPDLHSELNLSSLELGDSALYFCASGAHPTDTQYFGPGTRLTVL.

The V gene is TRBV29-1, the J gene TRBJ2-3, with 7 bases aligning to TRBD1. The CDR3 runs to 12 residues. V trimming: 7 bases; J trimming: 3 bases; junction bases outside the gene matches: 4. Per the germline V gene, CDR1 is SQVTM and CDR2 is ANQGSEA. CDR3 protein: CSATGDTDTQYF. The CDR3 DNA is TGCAGCGCCACAGGGGATACAGATACGCAGTATTTT.

This sequence joins TRBV6-1 and TRBJ2-7; 13 bases align to TRBD2. J lost 5 bases, V lost 4 bases, and 8 bases had no gene match. Germline CDR1 reads MNHNS; CDR2 reads SASEGT. CDR3 size: 16 residues. The CDR3 region is CASSASPGLAGHEQYF. CDR3 nucleotides: TGTGCCAGCAGTGCGTCGCCGGGACTAGCGGGGCACGAGCAGTACTTC.

This rearrangement joins TRBV18 to TRBJ1-4, with TRBD1 identical over 9 bases. Germline CDR1 is KGHSH and CDR2 is LQKENI. V gave up 2 bases and J gave up 7 bases; unmatched junction bases: 2. The CDR3 covers 14 residues. The CDR3 DNA reads as TGTGCCAGCTCACCAAGACAGGGGGGTGAAAAACTGTTTTTT. It translates to CASSPRQGGEKLFF.

Here the CDR3 reads CATSYRVPGYTF. For the CDR3, the DNA is TGTGCCACCAGTTACAGGGTCCCTGGCTACACCTTC. The rearrangement uses TRBV24-1 and TRBJ1-2, with TRBD1 as a possible D gene (6 bases). CDR3 size: 12 residues. Trimming took 6 bases from V and 7 from J, leaving 11 bases between them. Germline CDR1 KGHDR, CDR2 SFDVKD.

The chain couples TRBV4-2 to TRBJ2-6; D might be TRBD1 (5 bases). CDR1 is LGHNA, CDR2 YNFKEQ, per germline. V was pared by 0 bases and J by 0 bases, with 12 bases between. The CDR3 is 18 amino acids. The CDR3 region has the DNA TGTGCCAGCAGCCAAGATCAGGTAGGGGTCTCTGGGGCCAACGTCCTGACTTTC. Protein product: CASSQDQVGVSGANVLTF.

The V call is TRBV29-1, the J call TRBJ1-1; D call uncertain. The germline CDR1 and CDR2 sequences are SQVTM and ANQGSEA. The CDR3 extends over 12 amino acids. Trimming stripped 3 bases from V and 3 bases from J, with 8 bases between. The CDR3 DNA is TGCAGCGTTGAGGTCGGGGACACTGAAGCTTTCTTT. Residues: CSVEVGDTEAFF.

This chain connects TRBV6-6 to TRBJ2-3; D not certain. Germline CDR1 reads MNHNY; CDR2 reads SVGAGI (reference sequence). Trimming stripped 7 bases from V and 1 base from J, with 9 bases between. The length of the CDR3 is 13 residues. The chain's CDR3 is CASTPRGTDTQYF. The CDR3 DNA reads as TGTGCCAGCACGCCCCGGGGCACAGATACGCAGTATTTT.

V gene TRBV7-9 combines with J gene TRBJ2-7; 10 bases match TRBD1. Losses at the gene ends were 5 bases for V and 8 bases for J; bases not matched to a gene: 12. There are 15 residues in the CDR3. Per the germline V gene, CDR1 is SEHNR and CDR2 is FQNEAQ (reference sequence). The CDR3: CASSGGTGDARKQYF. As DNA, the CDR3 is TGTGCCAGCAGCGGAGGGACAGGGGACGCCAGGAAGCAGTACTTC.

This sequence joins TRBV9 and TRBJ1-1, with D possibly TRBD1 on 5 matching bases. This CDR3 has 12 amino acids. Trimming stripped 7 bases from V and 3 bases from J, with 10 bases between. Germline CDR1 SGDLS, CDR2 YYNGEE. The CDR3 coding sequence is TGTGCCAGCCGAGGCAGGGACACTGAAGCTTTCTTT. Residues: CASRGRDTEAFF. Full variable domain (outside the CDR3, taken from reference TRBV9 and TRBJ1-1): DSGVTQTPKHLITATGQRVTLRCSPRSGDLSVYWYQQSLDQGLQFLIQYYNGEERAKGNILERFSAQQFPDLHSELNLSSLELGDSALYFCASRGRDTEAFFGQGTRLTVV.

The chain uses TRBV9 and TRBJ2-4, with 8 bases fitting TRBD2. CDR1 SGDLS and CDR2 YYNGEE come from the germline V gene. The CDR3 runs to 16 residues. V dropped 0 bases and J dropped 7; count of bases not matched to a gene: 9. The CDR3 loop is CASSVATGGAGNIQYF. Written as DNA, the CDR3 is TGTGCCAGCAGCGTAGCTACCGGGGGGGCCGGGAACATTCAGTACTTC. Using reference TRBV9 and TRBJ2-4 for the parts outside the CDR3, the full variable domain is DSGVTQTPKHLITATGQRVTLRCSPRSGDLSVYWYQQSLDQGLQFLIQYYNGEERAKGNILERFSAQQFPDLHSELNLSSLELGDSALYFCASSVATGGAGNIQYFGAGTRLSVL.

J is TRBJ1-6 and V is TRBV5-5; 8 positions agree with TRBD1. The trim removed 2 bases at V and 10 bases at J, leaving 5 bases unmatched. CDR1 is SGHKS and CDR2 is YYEKEE in the germline V gene (reference sequence). The length of the CDR3 is 14 residues. CDR3 in DNA: TGTGCCAGCAGCTTTTTACAGGGGGAGTCACCCCTCCACTTT. Its protein product is CASSFLQGESPLHF.

The chain joins TRBV29-1 to TRBJ1-3; D remains ambiguous. The V end was cut by 3 bases, the J end by 0 bases, with 3 bases between. This CDR3 spans 12 amino acids. CDR1 and CDR2 (germline): SQVTM, ANQGSEA. In DNA form, the CDR3 reads TGCAGCGTTGAGAGCTCTGGAAACACCATATATTTT. This translates into CSVESSGNTIYF.